This section outlines one T cell receptor beta chain sequence together with its context. This record belongs to a study of control samples from healthy donors and cancer patients. The assay was immunoSEQ multiplex PCR, and TCRdb's table has in-frame clones only and misses some. The sample consists of 150,000 to 200,000 clones, more than 90% of them appearing once. CDR3 length equals 17 residues. CDR1 and CDR2 from the germline V gene are MNHEY and SMNVEV (reference sequence). Deletions cut 0 bases from V and 5 bases from J, with 20 bases between. Sequencing was done on a sample of blood. The source of this sequence is a young man in good health. The genes are TRBV27 and TRBJ2-7; D could derive from TRBD1 or TRBD2 (7 bases each). The CDR3 protein is CASSLSGEGAWGNEQYF. The CDR3, as DNA: TGTGCCAGCAGTTTATCGGGGGAGGGGGCCTGGGGAAACGAGCAGTACTTC.